This T cell receptor beta chain stems from a study of regulatory T cells in long-lasting Graves disease. General study points: Because few samples were included, accuracy may have been lower. The number of shared public clonotypes was higher in persistent patients (approximately 2,600) than new patients (under 1,000).

The CDR3 is 13 amino acids. Trimming removed 2 bases at V and 3 bases at J, with 7 bases between. Germline loops: CDR1 MGHRA, CDR2 YSYEKL. Building the TCR beta libraries relied on iRepertoire HTBI primers, and CDR3 regions underwent Arm-PCR. One entry per CDR3 protein results from TCRdb running MiXCR on the multiplex PCR reads. The table lists some 500,000 distinct CDR3 sequences, roughly 15% of them singletons. The time point was: newly diagnosed GD, antithyroid drugs for less than 3 months. PBMCs provided the RNA from which the TCR library was made. This clonotype was seen ten or more times. Its specificity is unknown. These records were also assigned to another study, of T cells in Graves' hyperthyroidism and ophthalmopathy. This second study notes: On the basis of clinical symptoms, serum thyroxine and TRAb, thyroid ultrasound and orbital computed tomography, diagnoses were made. Researchers ran a first-round RT-PCR on the TCR CDR3 using the HTBI primer set.

This TCR was sampled from a woman aged 40 to 65 with Graves disease. The starting material was peripheral blood mononuclear cells (PBMCs), obtained at new diagnosis, from a patient treated with antithyroid drugs. The chain employs TRBV4-1 and TRBJ1-1, with TRBD1 as a possible D gene (5 bases). The CDR3 DNA sequence: TGCGCCAGCAGCCAACGAGGGGACACTGAAGCTTTCTTT. Protein sequence: CASSQRGDTEAFF.